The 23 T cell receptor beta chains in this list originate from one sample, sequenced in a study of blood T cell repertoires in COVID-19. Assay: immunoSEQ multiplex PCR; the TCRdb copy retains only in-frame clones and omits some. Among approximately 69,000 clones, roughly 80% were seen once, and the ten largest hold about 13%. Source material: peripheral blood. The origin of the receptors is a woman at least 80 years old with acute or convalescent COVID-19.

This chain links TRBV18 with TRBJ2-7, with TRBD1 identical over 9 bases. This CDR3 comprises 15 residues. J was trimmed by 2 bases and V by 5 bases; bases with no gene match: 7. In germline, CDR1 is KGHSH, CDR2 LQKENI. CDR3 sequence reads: CASSGGQGGPYEQYF. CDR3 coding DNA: TGTGCCAGCTCAGGGGGACAGGGTGGACCCTACGAGCAGTACTTC.

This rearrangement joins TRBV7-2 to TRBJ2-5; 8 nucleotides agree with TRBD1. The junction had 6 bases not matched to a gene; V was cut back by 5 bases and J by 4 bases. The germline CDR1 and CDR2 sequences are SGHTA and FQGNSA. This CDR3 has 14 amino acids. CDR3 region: CASSVGTGRETQYF. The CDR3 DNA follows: TGTGCCAGCAGCGTTGGGACAGGCCGAGAGACCCAGTACTTC.

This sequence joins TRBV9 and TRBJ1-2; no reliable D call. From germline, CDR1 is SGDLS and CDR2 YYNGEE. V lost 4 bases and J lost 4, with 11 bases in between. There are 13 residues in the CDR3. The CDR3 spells CASSPRPGYGYTF. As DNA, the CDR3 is TGTGCCAGCAGCCCTCGACCAGGCTATGGCTACACCTTC. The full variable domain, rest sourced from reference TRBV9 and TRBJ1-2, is DSGVTQTPKHLITATGQRVTLRCSPRSGDLSVYWYQQSLDQGLQFLIQYYNGEERAKGNILERFSAQQFPDLHSELNLSSLELGDSALYFCASSPRPGYGYTFGSGTRLTVV.

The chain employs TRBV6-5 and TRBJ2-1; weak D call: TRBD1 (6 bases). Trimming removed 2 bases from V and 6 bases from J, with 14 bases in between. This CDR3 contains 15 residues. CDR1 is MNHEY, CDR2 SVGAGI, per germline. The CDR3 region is CASSYRDTNPNEQFF. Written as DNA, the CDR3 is TGTGCCAGCAGTTACCGGGACACCAACCCCAATGAGCAGTTCTTC.

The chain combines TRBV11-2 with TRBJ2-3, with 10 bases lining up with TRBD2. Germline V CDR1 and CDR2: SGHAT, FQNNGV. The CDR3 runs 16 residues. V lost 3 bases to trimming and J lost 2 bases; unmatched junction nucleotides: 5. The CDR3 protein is CASSFLAGATTDTQYF. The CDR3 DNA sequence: TGTGCCAGCAGCTTTCTAGCGGGAGCTACCACAGATACGCAGTATTTT.

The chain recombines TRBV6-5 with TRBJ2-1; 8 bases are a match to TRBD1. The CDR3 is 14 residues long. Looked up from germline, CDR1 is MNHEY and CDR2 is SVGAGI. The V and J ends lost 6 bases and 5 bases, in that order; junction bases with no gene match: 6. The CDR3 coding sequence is TGTGCCAGCAGACTGGACAGGGTCAACAATGAGCAGTTCTTC. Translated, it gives CASRLDRVNNEQFF.

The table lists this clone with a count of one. CDR3 bases: TGTGCCAGCTCACCTAAGGGACAGGGAGGACGAAACTATGGCTACACCTTC. Protein product: CASSPKGQGGRNYGYTF. This chain uses TRBV18 with TRBJ1-2; 9 bases fit TRBD1. CDR1 is KGHSH and CDR2 is LQKENI in the germline V gene. The V segment lost 3 bases and the J segment 2 bases; nucleotides outside the gene matches: 10. CDR3 length: 17 amino acids.

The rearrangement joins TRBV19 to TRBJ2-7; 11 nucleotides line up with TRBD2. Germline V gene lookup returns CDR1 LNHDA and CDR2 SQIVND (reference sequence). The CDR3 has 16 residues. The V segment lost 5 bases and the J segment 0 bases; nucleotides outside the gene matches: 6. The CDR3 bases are TGTGCCAGTAGTTCCTACGGGACTAGCGGCTCCTACGAGCAGTACTTC. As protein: CASSSYGTSGSYEQYF.

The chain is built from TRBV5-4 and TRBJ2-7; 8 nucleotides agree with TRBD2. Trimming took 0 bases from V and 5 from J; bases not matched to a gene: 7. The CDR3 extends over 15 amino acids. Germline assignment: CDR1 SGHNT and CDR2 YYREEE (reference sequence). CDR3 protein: CASSLGRLAINEQYF. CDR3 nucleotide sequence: TGTGCCAGCAGCTTGGGGCGACTAGCGATAAACGAGCAGTACTTC.

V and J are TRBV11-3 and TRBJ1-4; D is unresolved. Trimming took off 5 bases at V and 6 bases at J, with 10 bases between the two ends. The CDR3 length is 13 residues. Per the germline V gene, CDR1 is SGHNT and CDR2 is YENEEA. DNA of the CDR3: TGTGCCAGCAGCGGCGGCTCTGATGAAAAACTGTTTTTT. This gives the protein CASSGGSDEKLFF. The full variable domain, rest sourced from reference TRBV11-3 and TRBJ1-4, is EAGVVQSPRYKIIEKKQPVAFWCNPISGHNTLYWYLQNLGQGPELLIRYENEEAVDDSQLPKDRFSAERLKGVDSTLKIQPAELGDSAVYLCASSGGSDEKLFFGSGTQLSVL.

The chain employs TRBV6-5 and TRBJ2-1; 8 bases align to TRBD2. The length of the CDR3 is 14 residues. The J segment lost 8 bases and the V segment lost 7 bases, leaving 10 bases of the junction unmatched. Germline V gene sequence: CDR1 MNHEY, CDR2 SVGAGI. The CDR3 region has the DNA TGTGCCAGCACCCTTGGGACTAGATCCGATGAGCAGTTCTTC. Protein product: CASTLGTRSDEQFF.

The CDR3 bases are TGTGCCAGCAGCTTAGTCACAGGCCGCGGCACTGAAGCTTTCTTT. It encodes CASSLVTGRGTEAFF. The chain has TRBV7-9 and TRBJ1-1; possible D gene TRBD1, 5 bases. Between the trimmed V and J ends, which lost 1 base and 4 bases, there was a span of 13 bases. CDR1 and CDR2 (germline): SEHNR, FQNEAQ (reference sequence). The CDR3 totals 15 residues.

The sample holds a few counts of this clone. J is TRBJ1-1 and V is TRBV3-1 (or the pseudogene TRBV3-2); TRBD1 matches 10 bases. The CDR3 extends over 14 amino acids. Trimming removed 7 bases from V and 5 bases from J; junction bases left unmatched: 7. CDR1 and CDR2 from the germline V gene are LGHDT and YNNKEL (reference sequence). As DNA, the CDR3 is TGTGCCAGCATAATGACAGGGGGCATGACTGAAGCTTTCTTT. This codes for CASIMTGGMTEAFF.

DNA for the CDR3: TGTGCCAGCAGCCCACTCCCTTATCAGCCCCAGCATTTT. Its protein product is CASSPLPYQPQHF. The rearrangement joins TRBV7-2 to TRBJ1-5; D unclear. Trimming cost V 5 bases and J 5 bases, with 10 bases left between them. The CDR3 consists of 13 residues. CDR1 and CDR2 from the germline V gene are SGHTA and FQGNSA.

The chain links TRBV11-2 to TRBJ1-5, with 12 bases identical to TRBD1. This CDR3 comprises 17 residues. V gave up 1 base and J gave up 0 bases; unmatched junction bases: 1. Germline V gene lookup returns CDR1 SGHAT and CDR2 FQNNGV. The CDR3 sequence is CASSLGDRGHSNQPQHF. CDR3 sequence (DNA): TGTGCCAGCAGCTTAGGGGACAGGGGGCATAGCAATCAGCCCCAGCATTTT.

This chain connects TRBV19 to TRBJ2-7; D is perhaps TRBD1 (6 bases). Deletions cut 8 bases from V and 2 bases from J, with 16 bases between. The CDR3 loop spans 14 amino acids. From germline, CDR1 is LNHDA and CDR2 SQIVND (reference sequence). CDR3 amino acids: CASGGPWGTYEQYF. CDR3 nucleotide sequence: TGTGCCAGTGGGGGCCCATGGGGCACCTACGAGCAGTACTTC.

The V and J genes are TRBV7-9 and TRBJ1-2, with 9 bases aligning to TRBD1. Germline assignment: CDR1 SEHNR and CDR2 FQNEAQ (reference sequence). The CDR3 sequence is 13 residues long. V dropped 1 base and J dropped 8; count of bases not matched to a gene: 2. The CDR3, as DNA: TGTGCCAGCAGCTTAGACAGGGGGCCGGGCTACACCTTC. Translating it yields CASSLDRGPGYTF.

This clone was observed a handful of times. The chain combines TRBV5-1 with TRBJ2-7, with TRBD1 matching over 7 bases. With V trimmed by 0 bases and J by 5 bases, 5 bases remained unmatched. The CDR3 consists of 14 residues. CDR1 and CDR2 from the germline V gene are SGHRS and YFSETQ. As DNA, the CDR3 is TGCGCCAGCAGCTTGGCAGGGGGAGATCACGAGCAGTACTTC. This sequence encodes CASSLAGGDHEQYF.

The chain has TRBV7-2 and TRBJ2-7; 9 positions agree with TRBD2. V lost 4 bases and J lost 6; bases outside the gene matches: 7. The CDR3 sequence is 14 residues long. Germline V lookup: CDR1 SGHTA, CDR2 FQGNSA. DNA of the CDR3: TGTGCCAGCAGCTCGGCGGGAGGGCCCGGCGAGCAGTACTTC. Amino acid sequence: CASSSAGGPGEQYF.

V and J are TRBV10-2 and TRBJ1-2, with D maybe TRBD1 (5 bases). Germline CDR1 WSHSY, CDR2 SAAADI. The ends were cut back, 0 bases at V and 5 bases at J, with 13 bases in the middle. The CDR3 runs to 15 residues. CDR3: CASSESKARVYGYTF. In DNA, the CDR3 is TGCGCCAGCAGTGAGTCGAAGGCCAGGGTTTATGGCTACACCTTC.

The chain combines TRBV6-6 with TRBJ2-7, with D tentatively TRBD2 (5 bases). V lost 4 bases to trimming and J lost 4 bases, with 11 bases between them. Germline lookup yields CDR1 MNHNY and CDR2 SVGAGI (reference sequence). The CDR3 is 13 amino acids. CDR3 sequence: CASSSMTKYEQYF. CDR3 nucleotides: TGTGCCAGCAGTTCAATGACTAAATACGAGCAGTACTTC.

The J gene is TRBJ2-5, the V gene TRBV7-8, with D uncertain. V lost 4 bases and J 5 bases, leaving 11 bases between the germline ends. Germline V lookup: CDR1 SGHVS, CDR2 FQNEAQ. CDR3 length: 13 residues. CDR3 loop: CASSYFPGETQYF. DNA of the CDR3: TGTGCCAGCAGCTACTTCCCCGGTGAGACCCAGTACTTC.

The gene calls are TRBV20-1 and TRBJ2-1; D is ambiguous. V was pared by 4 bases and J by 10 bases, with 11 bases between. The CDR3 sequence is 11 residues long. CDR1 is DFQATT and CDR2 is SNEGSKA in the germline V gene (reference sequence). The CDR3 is CSATSFGEQFF. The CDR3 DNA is TGCAGTGCTACTTCTTTCGGGGAGCAGTTCTTC.